A single sample is the source of the 4 T cell receptor beta chains below, sequenced in a study of shared clonotypes between healthy human individuals. Assay: immunoSEQ multiplex PCR; the TCRdb copy retains only in-frame clones and omits some. There are 2 million to 2.5 million clones in the sample; around 93% occur only once, and more than 0.35% lies in the top ten. The specimen was naive CD4+ T cells from PBMCs. Subset indicated: CD45RA+ positively selected. These receptors originate from a man between 18 and 35 years old in good health. Some clones in this sample may be carry-over from other donors' samples.

This sequence joins TRBV5-1 and TRBJ2-7; TRBD1 is a possible D gene (6 bases). Trimming took off 5 bases at V and 3 bases at J, with 9 bases between the two ends. The V gene's germline CDR1 is SGHRS and CDR2 YFSETQ. The CDR3 runs 12 residues. The CDR3 DNA is TGCGCCAGCAGTTGGGACAACTACGAGCAGTACTTC. It encodes CASSWDNYEQYF.

The chain couples TRBV7-9 to TRBJ2-3, with 7 nucleotides matching TRBD2. Germline trimming cut 5 bases from V and 6 bases from J; bases unmatched to any gene: 8. Germline V lookup: CDR1 SEHNR, CDR2 FQNEAQ (reference sequence). The CDR3 has 14 amino acids. CDR3 nucleotides: TGTGCCAGCAGCGCGACCCGGGGAGGGGATACGCAGTATTTT. This codes for CASSATRGGDTQYF.

About this clone: Other DNA sequences from this sample encode an identical CDR3 as well. The V and J genes are TRBV5-1 and TRBJ1-5; 7 nucleotides match TRBD1. CDR1 is SGHRS, CDR2 YFSETQ, per germline. V dropped 3 bases and J dropped 3; count of bases not matched to a gene: 3. This CDR3 is 14 amino acids long. For the CDR3, the DNA is TGCGCCAGCAGCTCGGGACAGCCCAATCAGCCCCAGCATTTT. Protein: CASSSGQPNQPQHF.

As concerns this clone: In the same sample, other DNA sequences code for this CDR3. The chain has TRBV7-3 and TRBJ2-1; 9 nucleotides align to TRBD2. V dropped 1 base and J dropped 4; count of bases not matched to a gene: 5. Germline CDR1 and CDR2: SGHTA and FQGTGA. This CDR3 is 16 amino acids long. CDR3 in DNA: TGTGCCAGCAGCTTAAGGGGCCTAGCGGGATACAATGAGCAGTTCTTC. Amino acid sequence: CASSLRGLAGYNEQFF.